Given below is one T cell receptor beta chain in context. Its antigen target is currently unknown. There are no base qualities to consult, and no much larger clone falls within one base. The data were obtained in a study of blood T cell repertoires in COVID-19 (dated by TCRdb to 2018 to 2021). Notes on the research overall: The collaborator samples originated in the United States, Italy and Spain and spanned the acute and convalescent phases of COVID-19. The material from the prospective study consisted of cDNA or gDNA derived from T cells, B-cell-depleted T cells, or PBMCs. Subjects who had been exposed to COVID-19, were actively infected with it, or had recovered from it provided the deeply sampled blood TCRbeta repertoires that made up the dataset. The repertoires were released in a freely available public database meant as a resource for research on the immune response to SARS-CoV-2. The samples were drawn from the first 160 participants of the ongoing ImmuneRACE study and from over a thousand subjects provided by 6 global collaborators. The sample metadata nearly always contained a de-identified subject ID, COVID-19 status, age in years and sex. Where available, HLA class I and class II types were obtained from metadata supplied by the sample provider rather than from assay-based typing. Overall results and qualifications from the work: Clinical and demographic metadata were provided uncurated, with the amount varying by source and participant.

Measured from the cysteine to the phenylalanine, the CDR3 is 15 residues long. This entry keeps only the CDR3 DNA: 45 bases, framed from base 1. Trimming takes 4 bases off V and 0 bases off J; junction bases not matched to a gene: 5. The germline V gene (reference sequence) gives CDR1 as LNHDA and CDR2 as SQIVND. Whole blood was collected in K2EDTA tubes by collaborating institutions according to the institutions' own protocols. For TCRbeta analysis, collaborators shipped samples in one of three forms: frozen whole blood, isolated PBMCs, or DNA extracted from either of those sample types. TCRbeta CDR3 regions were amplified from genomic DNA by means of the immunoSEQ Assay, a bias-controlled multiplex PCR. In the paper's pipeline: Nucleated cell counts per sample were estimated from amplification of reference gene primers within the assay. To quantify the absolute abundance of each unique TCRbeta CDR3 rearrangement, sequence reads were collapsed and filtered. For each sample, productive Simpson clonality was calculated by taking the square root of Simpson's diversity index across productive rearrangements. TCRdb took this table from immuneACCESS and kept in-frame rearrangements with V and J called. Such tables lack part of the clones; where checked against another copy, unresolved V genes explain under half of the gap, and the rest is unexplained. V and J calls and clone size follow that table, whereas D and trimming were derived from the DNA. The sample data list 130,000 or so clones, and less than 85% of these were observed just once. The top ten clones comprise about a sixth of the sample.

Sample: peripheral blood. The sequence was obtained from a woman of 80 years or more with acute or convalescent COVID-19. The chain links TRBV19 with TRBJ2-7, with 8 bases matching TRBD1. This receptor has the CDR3 CASSRQGFSSYEQYF. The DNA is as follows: TGTGCCAGTAGTAGACAGGGGTTTAGCTCCTACGAGCAGTACTTC.